A selection of T cell receptor beta chains follows, all from one sample in a study of control samples from healthy donors and cancer patients. Libraries were prepared by immunoSEQ multiplex PCR; TCRdb keeps only in-frame clonotypes and omits some of them. The data hold approximately 44,000 clones, with about 75% observed a single time. The specimen was formalin-fixed, paraffin-embedded tissue. The receptors stem from a male donor with melanoma. The CDR3 runs from the conserved cysteine through the conserved F or W. A D gene is named only where the DNA matches it firmly. Clone size is shown for a subset of rows, as once, few, many or a class of expanded clone.

>TRBJ2-1|TRBD1|TRBV29-1|-
TGCAGCGTCCGGGGACAGGGGAATGAGCAGTTCTTC
CSVRGQGNEQFF
>TRBJ2-3|TRBD2|TRBV7-9|-
TGTGCCAGCAGCCTAGCGGACTCAACAGATACGCAGTATTTT
CASSLADSTDTQYF
>TRBJ2-5|-|TRBV7-8|once
TGTGCCAGCAGTTCTACTGGGGGAGAGACCCAGTACTTC
CASSSTGGETQYF
>TRBJ2-1|TRBD1|TRBV28|few
TGTGCCAGCAGTTTATCCCGGACAGGTGGGTTTAATGAGCAGTTCTTC
CASSLSRTGGFNEQFF
>TRBJ2-7|-|TRBV2|-
TGTGCCAGCAGTGAAGGGCAGGGGTCGAACTACGAGCAGTACTTC
CASSEGQGSNYEQYF
>TRBJ1-2|-|TRBV6-5|few
TGTGCCAGCAGAAGAACAGGCGTCCGAAACTATGGCTACACCTTC
CASRRTGVRNYGYTF
>TRBJ2-7|TRBD2|TRBV4-1|-
TGCGCCAGCAGACAAGGACTAGCGGCCCCCTACGAGCAGTACTTC
CASRQGLAAPYEQYF
>TRBJ2-1|TRBD2|TRBV7-2|-
TGTGCCAGCAGCTTTGGGGGGGGTCACAATGAGCAGTTCTTC
CASSFGGGHNEQFF
>TRBJ2-3|-|TRBV2|-
TGTGCCAGCAGTGTGAACCAACATACGCAGTATTTT
CASSVNQHTQYF
>TRBJ1-1|TRBD1|TRBV20-1|-
TGCAGTGCTCAGGACAGGGCAGGGGCTTTCTTT
CSAQDRAGAFF
>TRBJ2-7|-|TRBV10-2|-
TGCGCCAGCAGAACGGACTTGGGGCTCTACGAGCAGTACTTC
CASRTDLGLYEQYF
>TRBJ1-2|-|TRBV5-1|-
TGCGCCAGCAGGGCCGCGGACGTAGATGGCTACACCTTC
CASRAADVDGYTF
>TRBJ2-1|-|TRBV6-5|-
TGTGCCAGCAGTTACTCGAGGGCCGGTGAGCAGTTCTTC
CASSYSRAGEQFF
>TRBJ1-2|TRBD1|TRBV30|few
TGTGCCTGGAGGCTCTCCGGGACAGGGGTCTACACCTTC
CAWRLSGTGVYTF
>TRBJ2-2|-|TRBV4-1|few
TGCGCCAGCAGCCATCAAATGGTGTCGGAGCTGTTTTTT
CASSHQMVSELFF
>TRBJ1-6|TRBD1|TRBV6-1|-
TGTGCCAGCAGTGAAATCGGGACAGGGAATTCACCCCTCCACTTT
CASSEIGTGNSPLHF
>TRBJ2-3|TRBD2|TRBV19|few
TGTGCCAGTAGGGTAGCGGGAGGGGTGACAGATACGCAGTATTTT
CASRVAGGVTDTQYF
>TRBJ2-3|-|TRBV27|-
TGTGCCAGCGGGGGTTCACCGTGGAATACGCAGTATTTT
CASGGSPWNTQYF
>TRBJ2-7|TRBD2|TRBV7-2|-
TGTGCCAGCAGCCATCCGACTACTAGCGGGTACGAGCAGTACTTC
CASSHPTTSGYEQYF
>TRBJ2-7|-|TRBV19|few
TGTGCCAGTTCGGGCGGGCCCTACGAGCAGTACTTC
CASSGGPYEQYF
>TRBJ2-2|-|TRBV5-4|-
TGTGCCAGCAGCCCCCGGAGTGGGGGCCTGGCCGGGGAGCTGTTTTTT
CASSPRSGGLAGELFF
>TRBJ1-4|-|TRBV29-1|-
TGCAGCGTTGAGGTTGAAAAACTGTTTTTT
CSVEVEKLFF
>TRBJ2-5|TRBD2|TRBV6-6|-
TGTGCCAGCAAGGCGGGAGGGGAGACCCAGTACTTC
CASKAGGETQYF
>TRBJ2-4|-|TRBV28|-
TGTGCCAGCAGTTTGGTATCACTTATAGCCAAAAACATTCAGTACTTC
CASSLVSLIAKNIQYF
>TRBJ1-5|TRBD1|TRBV28|-
TGTGCCAGCAGCGACCTTTTGGGACAGGGGGTCAGCAATCAGCCCCAGCATTTT
CASSDLLGQGVSNQPQHF
>TRBJ2-5|TRBD2|TRBV20-1|-
TGCAGTGCTAGTCTCGGACTAGCGGGCGAGACCCAGTACTTC
CSASLGLAGETQYF
>TRBJ1-5|-|TRBV6-6|-
TGTGCCAGCAGTTACTCATCAGGTTATCAGCCCCAGCATTTT
CASSYSSGYQPQHF
>TRBJ2-4|-|TRBV19|few
TGTGCCAGTAGTATTAGTATACCTCTAGCCAAAAACATTCAGTACTTC
CASSISIPLAKNIQYF
>TRBJ2-1|TRBD2|TRBV9|-
TGTGCCAGCAGCGTAGGGGCTAGCGGGAGCGCTGAGCAGTTCTTC
CASSVGASGSAEQFF
>TRBJ2-1|TRBD2|TRBV24-1|-
TGTGCCACCAGTCTGCCGGGACTAGCGGGAGTTAGGCAGTTCTTC
CATSLPGLAGVRQFF
>TRBJ2-6|-|TRBV3-1/TRBV3-2|-
TGTGCCAGCAGCCTATCAGGCTCTGGGGCCAACGTCCTGACTTTC
CASSLSGSGANVLTF
>TRBJ2-1|TRBD2|TRBV7-3|-
TGTGCCAGCAAACCAGTAGCGGGAGTTCCCCACAATGAGCAGTTCTTC
CASKPVAGVPHNEQFF
>TRBJ2-2|-|TRBV6-5|few
TGTGCCAGCAGTTACTCGAGAGGGGAGCTGTTTTTT
CASSYSRGELFF
>TRBJ2-3|-|TRBV28|-
TGTGCCAGCAGCGGGGGGCTGGGGAATGATAATACGCAGTATTTT
CASSGGLGNDNTQYF
>TRBJ2-7|-|TRBV3-1/TRBV3-2|few
TGTGCCAGCAGCCTTGGACTGGATGGCTACGAGCAGTACTTC
CASSLGLDGYEQYF
>TRBJ2-5|-|TRBV4-1|-
TGCGCCAGCAGTTTACAAGCCCGACACGGGGCCACATCAGAGACCCAGTACTTC
CASSLQARHGATSETQYF
>TRBJ2-1|-|TRBV19|-
TGTGCCAGTAGTGACGTACGGGAGAGCTCCTACAATGAGCAGTTCTTC
CASSDVRESSYNEQFF
>TRBJ2-1|TRBD2|TRBV11-3|-
TGTGCCAGCAGCCCGGGACTAGCGGTCTACAATGAGCAGTTCTTC
CASSPGLAVYNEQFF
>TRBJ1-6|-|TRBV27|-
TGTGCCAGCAGCTACCGACAGGATAGCTCCTATAATTCACCCCTCCACTTT
CASSYRQDSSYNSPLHF
>TRBJ1-4|TRBD1|TRBV6-1|-
TGTGCCAGCAGTGGCTTACGTTCCCGGACAGGTCTGGAAAAACTGTTTTTT
CASSGLRSRTGLEKLFF
>TRBJ2-3|-|TRBV6-1|-
TGTGCCAGCAGTGAAGTGCCTAGACGAGATACGCAGTATTTT
CASSEVPRRDTQYF
>TRBJ1-1|-|TRBV30|-
TGTGCCTGGAGTGCCCAGGCTGAAGCTTTCTTT
CAWSAQAEAFF
>TRBJ2-5|-|TRBV9|-
TGTGCCAGCAGCGGACTAGGCTCCCTTGGGGAGACCCAGTACTTC
CASSGLGSLGETQYF
>TRBJ2-4|TRBD1|TRBV10-3|-
TGTGCCATCAGTGAGTCGAGGGGACAGGGGACCTGGGTAGCCAAAAACATTCAGTACTTC
CAISESRGQGTWVAKNIQYF
>TRBJ2-3|-|TRBV7-3|-
TGTGCCAGCAGCTCGCGGGCCACAGATACGCAGTATTTT
CASSSRATDTQYF
>TRBJ1-1|-|TRBV12-1|once
TGTGCCAGCAGCCACTCGGGAGCCACCGAAGCTTTCTTT
CASSHSGATEAFF
>TRBJ2-7|-|TRBV6-5|-
TGTGCCAGCAGTTACTCGACTACCCCCTACGAGCAGTACTTC
CASSYSTTPYEQYF
>TRBJ2-7|-|TRBV7-9|once
TGTGCCAGCAGCTTAGCGAGGATGGCCGAGCAGTACTTC
CASSLARMAEQYF
>TRBJ1-2|-|TRBV19|-
TGTGCCAGTAGTATGGCCTCGGGGCCCTACTATGGCTACACCTTC
CASSMASGPYYGYTF
>TRBJ2-7|-|TRBV7-9|-
TGTGCCAGCAGCTTAGCGGGCAGCGACGAGCAGTACTTC
CASSLAGSDEQYF
>TRBJ2-3|-|TRBV20-1|-
TGCAGTGCTAGTTCGTGGGAGCGAGATACGCAGTATTTT
CSASSWERDTQYF
>TRBJ1-6|-|TRBV18|-
TGTGCCAGCTCACCCGCGGGACTCTCGAGCTCCTATAATTCACCCCTCCACTTT
CASSPAGLSSSYNSPLHF
>TRBJ2-5|TRBD1|TRBV12-3/TRBV12-4|-
TGTGCCAGCAGTCGCGACAGGGGAGAGACCCAGTACTTC
CASSRDRGETQYF
>TRBJ1-5|TRBD1|TRBV2|-
TGTGCCAGCAGCCCAGGACAGGGCGTGGGGGGCAATCAGCCCCAGCATTTT
CASSPGQGVGGNQPQHF
>TRBJ2-1|TRBD2|TRBV3-1/TRBV3-2|-
TGTGCCAGCAACCCTAGCGGGAGGGGAAATGAGCAGTTCTTC
CASNPSGRGNEQFF
>TRBJ2-5|TRBD2|TRBV27|many
TGTGCCAGCAGTCCGCTAGCGGGAGGGCAAGAGACCCAGTACTTC
CASSPLAGGQETQYF